Listed below are T cell receptor beta chains from one sample, sequenced in a study of CD8 T cells in ankylosing spondylitis. TCRdb called the 5' RACE reads again in MiXCR, with one record for every CDR3 protein. Here the sample spans a few hundred thousand distinct CDR3 sequences, roughly 17% being singletons. Material for sequencing was blood, either unsorted or a sorted T cell fraction (not recorded which). Receptors were obtained from a male donor with ankylosing spondylitis. CDR3s include the opening cysteine and the closing phenylalanine or tryptophan. The D gene is left open where the match is weak. Clone size appears in some rows only: once, few, many, or a class for an expanded clone.

abundance: few
v_gene: TRBV20-1
d_gene: -
len: 14
j_gene: TRBJ2-1
CDR3aa: CSAGTPVRDNEQFF
CDR3nt: TGCAGTGCTGGGACCCCCGTACGGGACAATGAGCAGTTCTTC

abundance: -
v_gene: TRBV30
d_gene: -
len: 13
j_gene: TRBJ2-7
CDR3aa: CAWSKLLSYEQYF
CDR3nt: TGTGCCTGGAGTAAACTGTTATCCTACGAGCAGTACTTC

abundance: once
v_gene: TRBV4-1
d_gene: TRBD2
len: 16
j_gene: TRBJ2-3
CDR3aa: CASSQSGSWGTDTQYF
CDR3nt: TGCGCCAGCAGCCAAAGCGGGAGTTGGGGCACAGATACGCAGTATTTT

abundance: -
v_gene: TRBV27
d_gene: TRBD2
len: 17
j_gene: TRBJ2-1
CDR3aa: CASSSVGLAGLYNEQFF
CDR3nt: TGTGCCAGCAGTTCCGTAGGACTAGCGGGCTTGTACAATGAGCAGTTCTTC

abundance: -
v_gene: TRBV28
d_gene: -
len: 15
j_gene: TRBJ1-5
CDR3aa: CASSLSQGINQPQHF
CDR3nt: TGTGCCAGCAGTTTATCGCAGGGTATCAATCAGCCCCAGCATTTT

abundance: -
v_gene: TRBV6-1
d_gene: TRBD1
len: 14
j_gene: TRBJ1-3
CDR3aa: CASSQGAAGNTIYF
CDR3nt: TGTGCCAGCAGCCAGGGGGCAGCGGGAAACACCATATATTTT

abundance: -
v_gene: TRBV20-1
d_gene: -
len: 12
j_gene: TRBJ1-2
CDR3aa: CSARGGVNGYTF
CDR3nt: TGCAGTGCTAGAGGGGGAGTGAATGGCTACACCTTC

abundance: -
v_gene: TRBV6-4
d_gene: -
len: 14
j_gene: TRBJ1-5
CDR3aa: CASPLRGSGQPQHF
CDR3nt: TGTGCCAGCCCCCTCCGGGGGTCGGGTCAGCCCCAGCATTTT

abundance: -
v_gene: TRBV10-2
d_gene: -
len: 14
j_gene: TRBJ1-6
CDR3aa: CASSGAVADSPLHF
CDR3nt: TGCGCCAGCAGTGGGGCAGTAGCGGATTCACCCCTCCACTTT

abundance: many
v_gene: TRBV5-1
d_gene: -
len: 16
j_gene: TRBJ2-2
CDR3aa: CASNLEQGRRTGELFF
CDR3nt: TGCGCCAGCAACTTAGAACAGGGAAGGAGAACCGGGGAGCTGTTTTTT

abundance: -
v_gene: TRBV28
d_gene: -
len: 14
j_gene: TRBJ2-7
CDR3aa: CASSLPLAPYEQYF
CDR3nt: TGTGCCAGCAGTTTACCTTTAGCTCCCTACGAGCAGTACTTC

abundance: -
v_gene: TRBV11-2
d_gene: TRBD1
len: 14
j_gene: TRBJ1-4
CDR3aa: CASSKTGWNEKLFF
CDR3nt: TGTGCCAGCAGCAAGACAGGGTGGAATGAAAAACTGTTTTTT

abundance: -
v_gene: TRBV6-5
d_gene: -
len: 17
j_gene: TRBJ1-5
CDR3aa: CASSYPPQQGGNQPQHF
CDR3nt: TGTGCCAGCAGTTACCCCCCGCAACAGGGAGGCAATCAGCCCCAGCATTTT

abundance: -
v_gene: TRBV3-1
d_gene: -
len: 15
j_gene: TRBJ2-7
CDR3aa: CASSQGYGSSYEQYF
CDR3nt: TGTGCCAGCAGCCAAGGGTACGGGAGCTCCTACGAGCAGTACTTC

abundance: -
v_gene: TRBV29-1
d_gene: TRBD2
len: 14
j_gene: TRBJ2-3
CDR3aa: CSVEMRGNTDTQYF
CDR3nt: TGCAGCGTTGAAATGCGGGGGAACACAGATACGCAGTATTTT

abundance: -
v_gene: TRBV15
d_gene: -
len: 17
j_gene: TRBJ2-2
CDR3aa: CATSRDRYLTNTGELFF
CDR3nt: TGTGCCACCAGCAGAGATCGGTATCTTACGAACACCGGGGAGCTGTTTTTT

abundance: many
v_gene: TRBV12-3/TRBV12-4
d_gene: -
len: 11
j_gene: TRBJ2-1
CDR3aa: CASSHRDEQFF
CDR3nt: TGTGCCAGCAGTCACAGGGATGAGCAGTTCTTC

abundance: -
v_gene: TRBV20-1
d_gene: -
len: 15
j_gene: TRBJ1-6
CDR3aa: CSANGQWLANSPLHF
CDR3nt: TGCAGTGCCAACGGACAGTGGCTCGCTAATTCACCCCTCCACTTT

abundance: few
v_gene: TRBV20-1
d_gene: -
len: 13
j_gene: TRBJ2-7
CDR3aa: CSASSQTVYEQYF
CDR3nt: TGCAGTGCTAGTAGTCAGACAGTCTACGAGCAGTACTTC

abundance: few
v_gene: TRBV24-1
d_gene: TRBD1
len: 14
j_gene: TRBJ1-1
CDR3aa: CATSGRTGNTEAFF
CDR3nt: TGTGCCACCAGTGGTCGGACAGGGAACACTGAAGCTTTCTTT

abundance: -
v_gene: TRBV20-1
d_gene: -
len: 14
j_gene: TRBJ1-5
CDR3aa: CSAREGRSNQPQHF
CDR3nt: TGCAGTGCTCGCGAAGGACGGAGCAATCAGCCCCAGCATTTT

abundance: -
v_gene: TRBV28
d_gene: -
len: 15
j_gene: TRBJ2-2
CDR3aa: CASSVTATQAGELFF
CDR3nt: TGTGCCAGCAGTGTCACTGCGACGCAGGCCGGGGAGCTGTTTTTT